This T cell receptor beta chain originates from a study of T-cell memory formation after mild COVID-19. The CDR3 consists of 14 residues. The germline V gene encodes CDR1 MNHEY and CDR2 SVGAGI. Trimming cost V 6 bases and J 9 bases; bases outside gene matches: 8. One entry per CDR3 protein, called by TCRdb with MiXCR from the 5' RACE reads. The data show some 180,000 distinct CDR3 sequences, over 10% seen once. The receptor was derived from a man aged 18 to 30 who had mild COVID-19 (a few samples of this study predate the infection). Cell type and time point are not known. The rearrangement joins TRBV6-5 to TRBJ1-6; 7 nucleotides match TRBD1. Sequenced material: PBMCs or a T cell subset sorted from them (not recorded which). CDR3 nucleotides: TGTGCCAGCAGGGTCCGGGACAGAGGTTCACCCCTCCACTTT. This translates into CASRVRDRGSPLHF.